This T cell receptor (beta chain) derives from a study of PD-1 blockade in mismatch repair-deficient tumors. Turning to the study itself: All were previously treated, progressing patients with about 12 mismatch repair-deficient cancer types. Regarding the study as a whole: Rapid post-treatment expansion, then contraction, generally preceding radiologic response, marked tumor-resident clones.

The TCR-sequenced patients were a few responders to pembrolizumab. Sequenced by immunoSEQ multiplex PCR; TCRdb stores in-frame clones only, minus some. The table shows roughly 9,000 clones, with more than 80% occurring only once. The CDR3 covers 13 residues. Germline CDR1 SGDLS, CDR2 YYNGEE. Concerning this clone: Its target is unknown. Germline is not matched at one junction end, which may reflect a read error.

The source was PBMCs, collected almost 47 weeks after starting pembrolizumab. This TCR came from an adult with mismatch repair-deficient cancer. This chain uses TRBV9 with TRBJ1-1; TRBD1 matches at 8 bases. CDR3 sequence: CANSVGQGGGAFF. CDR3 nucleotide sequence: TGTGCCAACAGCGTAGGACAGGGCGGTGGAGCTTTCTTT.